The 11 T cell receptor beta chains below come from one sample, sequenced in a study of blood T cell repertoires in COVID-19. Data came from immunoSEQ multiplex PCR; TCRdb stores just in-frame clones and leaves some out. The table has around 200,000 clones, 75% to 85% seen once. What was sequenced was PBMCs or T cells enriched from blood (not recorded which). The origin of the receptors is a middle-aged man who had recovered from COVID-19.

This chain joins TRBV6-4 and TRBJ2-7; D unclear. Trimming took 10 bases from V and 9 from J, leaving 19 bases between them. There are 12 residues in the CDR3. Per germline, CDR1 MRHNA and CDR2 SNTAGT. The CDR3 protein is CATHAVWCGQYF. CDR3 nucleotide sequence: TGTGCCACCCATGCAGTTTGGTGCGGGCAGTACTTC.

This chain uses TRBV27 with TRBJ1-2; the match to TRBD1 covers 9 bases. The length of the CDR3 is 15 residues. Per germline, CDR1 MNHEY and CDR2 SMNVEV (reference sequence). J was trimmed by 0 bases and V by 5 bases; bases with no gene match: 4. The DNA of the CDR3 is TGTGCCAGCAGTCGGGACAGGGATGCTAACTATGGCTACACCTTC. Amino acids: CASSRDRDANYGYTF.

The chain couples TRBV7-2 to TRBJ1-2, with 8 bases identical to TRBD1. CDR1 is SGHTA, CDR2 FQGNSA, per germline. V shed 6 bases and J 8 bases; nucleotides not matched to a gene: 23. The CDR3 totals 18 residues. CDR3 nucleotide sequence: TGTGCCAGCAGTCCCCACTGGGTTACTTACCAGGGGGCGACAGGCTACACCTTC. Encoded protein: CASSPHWVTYQGATGYTF.

This chain joins TRBV6-5 and TRBJ1-1; weak D call: TRBD1 (5 bases). V lost 4 bases, J lost 5 bases, and 8 bases lay in between. From germline, CDR1 is MNHEY and CDR2 SVGAGI. CDR3 length equals 12 residues. This CDR3 is CASSSGGTEAFF. In DNA, the CDR3 is TGTGCCAGCAGTTCTGGGGGGACTGAAGCTTTCTTT.

This clone was detected a few times. This sequence joins TRBV11-2 and TRBJ1-5; the D gene is possibly TRBD1 (5 bases). This CDR3 spans 16 amino acids. Trimming took off 1 base at V and 3 bases at J, with 13 bases between the two ends. CDR1 and CDR2 (germline): SGHAT, FQNNGV. The CDR3, as DNA: TGTGCCAGCAGCTTAGGACTGGCAGGGATCAATCAGCCCCAGCATTTT. It specifies CASSLGLAGINQPQHF.

This rearrangement joins TRBV14 to TRBJ2-1; 9 bases align to TRBD1. Germline CDR1 SGHDN, CDR2 FVKESK. This CDR3 region has 15 residues. The V segment lost 4 bases and the J segment 4 bases; nucleotides outside the gene matches: 5. The CDR3 bases are TGTGCCAGCAGCCCGACAGGGGGATCGTACAATGAGCAGTTCTTC. Translated, it gives CASSPTGGSYNEQFF.

This clone was detected a few times. The chain couples TRBV24-1 to TRBJ1-5; tentative D call: TRBD1 (6 bases). Germline V CDR1 and CDR2: KGHDR, SFDVKD. The CDR3 consists of 14 residues. Trimming cost V 6 bases and J 2 bases, with 10 bases left between them. CDR3 DNA: TGTGCCACCAGTTTGGCAGGGGGCAATCAGCCCCAGCATTTT. It codes for CATSLAGGNQPQHF.

The chain is built from TRBV5-1 and TRBJ1-1; D not resolved. Deletions cut 4 bases from V and 0 bases from J, with 7 bases between. Germline CDR1 SGHRS, CDR2 YFSETQ. CDR3 length equals 13 residues. CDR3 DNA sequence: TGCGCCAGCAGCGGTTCAGTGAACACTGAAGCTTTCTTT. Translated, it gives CASSGSVNTEAFF.

V usage is TRBV27 and J usage is TRBJ1-5; D not certain. With 5 bases removed from V and 9 bases from J, the gap between germline ends came to 17 bases. CDR3 length equals 14 residues. CDR1 and CDR2 from the germline V gene are MNHEY and SMNVEV (reference sequence). The CDR3 is CASSLGGPNLPQHF. The CDR3 nucleotides are TGTGCCAGCAGTCTAGGAGGGCCCAACTTGCCCCAGCATTTT.

The chain is built from TRBV29-1 and TRBJ1-1, with 8 bases fitting TRBD1. Per germline, CDR1 SQVTM and CDR2 ANQGSEA. The ends lost 7 bases at V and 4 bases at J; junction bases unmatched: 11. The CDR3 sequence is 14 residues long. CDR3 sequence (DNA): TGCAGCGCGTCAGGGACAGGCAGGAGCACTGAAGCTTTCTTT. Encoded protein: CSASGTGRSTEAFF. The whole variable domain, remainder taken from reference TRBV29-1 and TRBJ1-1, is SAVISQKPSRDICQRGTSLTIQCQVDSQVTMMFWYRQQPGQSLTLIATANQGSEATYESGFVIDKFPISRPNLTFSTLTVSNMSPEDSSIYLCSASGTGRSTEAFFGQGTRLTVV.

The J gene is TRBJ2-3, the V gene TRBV4-1; the match to TRBD2 covers 8 bases. V dropped 2 bases and J dropped 0; count of bases not matched to a gene: 13. The CDR3 covers 19 residues. CDR1 is MGHRA and CDR2 is YSYEKL in the germline V gene. The chain's CDR3 is CASSQQVTGGAPSTDTQYF. The CDR3 DNA sequence: TGCGCCAGCAGCCAACAGGTGACGGGGGGGGCCCCTAGCACAGATACGCAGTATTTT.